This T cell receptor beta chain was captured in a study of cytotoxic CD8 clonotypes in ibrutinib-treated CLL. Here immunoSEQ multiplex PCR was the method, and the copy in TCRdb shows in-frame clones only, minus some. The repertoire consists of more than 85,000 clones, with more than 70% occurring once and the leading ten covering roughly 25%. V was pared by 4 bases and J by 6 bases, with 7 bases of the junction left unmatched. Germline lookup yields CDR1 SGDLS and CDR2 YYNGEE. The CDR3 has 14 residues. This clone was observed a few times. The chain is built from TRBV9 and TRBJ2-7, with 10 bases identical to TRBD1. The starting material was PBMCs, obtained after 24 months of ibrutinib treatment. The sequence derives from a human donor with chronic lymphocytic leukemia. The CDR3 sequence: CASSPRRTGGEQYF. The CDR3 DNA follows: TGTGCCAGCAGCCCCAGACGGACAGGGGGCGAGCAGTACTTC.